The rows below give T cell receptor beta chains drawn from one sample of a study of blood T cell repertoires in COVID-19. Assay: immunoSEQ multiplex PCR; the TCRdb copy retains only in-frame clones and omits some. The sample shows about 210,000 clones, under 95% of them seen only once. Sequenced material: peripheral blood. The receptor set was obtained from a man between 25 and 39 years old with acute or convalescent COVID-19. CDR3s include the opening cysteine and the closing phenylalanine or tryptophan. A D gene is named only where the DNA matches it firmly. The size field is filled for only some rows; it gives once, few, many or a size class.

size: NA
D: NA
J: TRBJ2-7
V: TRBV9
CDR3: CASSAPGGGGGYEQYF
DNA: TGTGCCAGCAGCGCCCCCGGGGGAGGGGGAGGATACGAGCAGTACTTC

size: NA
D: TRBD1
J: TRBJ1-2
V: TRBV30
CDR3: CAWSLRGQGPVSTF
DNA: TGTGCCTGGAGTCTTCGGGGACAGGGCCCAGTTTCCACCTTC

size: NA
D: NA
J: TRBJ2-2
V: TRBV19
CDR3: CASSYMNGELFF
DNA: TGTGCCAGTAGCTATATGAACGGGGAGCTGTTTTTT

size: NA
D: NA
J: TRBJ1-5
V: TRBV7-9
CDR3: CASSTHDRPPYGPQHF
DNA: TGTGCCAGCAGCACCCACGACAGGCCCCCCTACGGGCCCCAGCATTTT

size: NA
D: TRBD1
J: TRBJ1-5
V: TRBV30
CDR3: CAWGRQGNQPQHF
DNA: TGTGCCTGGGGGAGACAGGGGAATCAGCCCCAGCATTTT

size: NA
D: NA
J: TRBJ2-3
V: TRBV7-2
CDR3: CASSKDSFTDTQYF
DNA: TGTGCCAGCAGCAAGGACAGCTTCACAGATACGCAGTATTTT

size: NA
D: NA
J: TRBJ2-7
V: TRBV27
CDR3: CASSFGSMYEQYF
DNA: TGTGCCAGCAGTTTTGGCTCAATGTACGAGCAGTACTTC

size: NA
D: NA
J: TRBJ2-3
V: TRBV5-1
CDR3: CASSWAGTTDTQYF
DNA: TGCGCCAGCAGCTGGGCCGGGACAACAGATACGCAGTATTTT

size: once
D: TRBD1
J: TRBJ1-4
V: TRBV11-3
CDR3: CASTPGQGGRNEKLFF
DNA: TGTGCCAGCACCCCGGGACAGGGGGGACGTAATGAAAAACTGTTTTTT

size: NA
D: NA
J: TRBJ2-5
V: TRBV11-1
CDR3: CASSLDLWGAKTQYF
DNA: TGTGCCAGCAGCCTCGACCTCTGGGGAGCGAAAACCCAGTACTTC

size: NA
D: TRBD1
J: TRBJ2-5
V: TRBV6-5
CDR3: CASSYSSRGRFETQYF
DNA: TGTGCCAGCAGTTACTCAAGTAGGGGGCGGTTTGAGACCCAGTACTTC

size: NA
D: NA
J: TRBJ2-2
V: TRBV4-2
CDR3: CASSQVQAGELFF
DNA: TGTGCCAGCAGCCAAGTACAGGCCGGGGAGCTGTTTTTT

size: NA
D: NA
J: TRBJ1-5
V: TRBV7-2
CDR3: CASSLARSLAQPQHF
DNA: TGTGCCAGCAGCTTAGCTCGGAGCCTGGCCCAGCCCCAGCATTTT

size: NA
D: TRBD1
J: TRBJ2-7
V: TRBV7-3
CDR3: CASSSGQGSYEQYF
DNA: TGTGCCAGCAGCTCCGGACAGGGATCCTACGAGCAGTACTTC

size: NA
D: NA
J: TRBJ2-7
V: TRBV11-2
CDR3: CASTTATDNEQYF
DNA: TGTGCCAGCACTACTGCCACTGACAACGAGCAGTACTTC

size: NA
D: NA
J: TRBJ1-6
V: TRBV28
CDR3: CASSLSSTRSYNSPLHF
DNA: TGTGCCAGCAGTTTAAGTAGTACTCGCTCCTATAATTCACCCCTCCACTTT

size: NA
D: NA
J: TRBJ1-2
V: TRBV4-2
CDR3: CASSQEGRIANYGYTF
DNA: TGTGCCAGCAGCCAAGAGGGGCGGATAGCTAACTATGGCTACACCTTC

size: NA
D: NA
J: TRBJ2-6
V: TRBV19
CDR3: CASSISGPGANVLTF
DNA: TGTGCCAGTAGTATTTCGGGTCCTGGGGCCAACGTCCTGACTTTC

size: NA
D: NA
J: TRBJ1-5
V: TRBV5-4
CDR3: CASSLALQPQHF
DNA: TGTGCCAGCAGCTTGGCCCTCCAGCCCCAGCATTTT

size: NA
D: NA
J: TRBJ2-1
V: TRBV5-4
CDR3: CASSLQGYNEQFF
DNA: TGTGCCAGCAGCTTGCAGGGGTACAATGAGCAGTTCTTC

size: NA
D: TRBD1
J: TRBJ2-3
V: TRBV6-5
CDR3: CASSSRRDRADTQYF
DNA: TGTGCCAGCAGTTCCCGGCGGGACAGGGCAGATACGCAGTATTTT

size: NA
D: NA
J: TRBJ2-6
V: TRBV9
CDR3: CASSPGISSGANVLTF
DNA: TGTGCCAGCTCCCCGGGGATCAGCTCTGGGGCCAACGTCCTGACTTTC

size: NA
D: TRBD1
J: TRBJ2-1
V: TRBV7-2
CDR3: CASSLGPRGTYNEQFF
DNA: TGTGCCAGCAGCTTAGGCCCCAGGGGGACCTACAATGAGCAGTTCTTC

size: NA
D: NA
J: TRBJ2-6
V: TRBV30
CDR3: CAWSSGTGANVLTF
DNA: TGTGCCTGGAGTTCAGGGACTGGGGCCAACGTCCTGACTTTC

size: NA
D: NA
J: TRBJ1-1
V: TRBV28
CDR3: CASSPLKNTEAFF
DNA: TGTGCCAGCAGTCCTCTTAAGAACACTGAAGCTTTCTTT

size: NA
D: NA
J: TRBJ2-7
V: TRBV19
CDR3: CASSNHPLLGDEQYF
DNA: TGTGCCAGTAGTAACCACCCCTTATTGGGAGACGAGCAGTACTTC

size: NA
D: NA
J: TRBJ2-7
V: TRBV30
CDR3: CAWSVMTRSYEQYF
DNA: TGTGCCTGGAGTGTAATGACTAGATCCTACGAGCAGTACTTC

size: NA
D: TRBD1
J: TRBJ1-5
V: TRBV6-5
CDR3: CASIKYRGRVEPQHF
DNA: TGTGCCAGCATCAAGTACAGGGGGCGGGTAGAGCCCCAGCATTTT

size: NA
D: TRBD1
J: TRBJ1-2
V: TRBV30
CDR3: CAWSRDRPYGYTF
DNA: TGTGCCTGGTCGAGGGACAGACCCTATGGCTACACCTTC

size: NA
D: TRBD2
J: TRBJ2-4
V: TRBV4-1
CDR3: CASRESERVSGGDLAKNIQYF
DNA: TGCGCCAGCAGAGAATCTGAGAGGGTTAGCGGGGGGGACCTAGCCAAAAACATTCAGTACTTC

size: NA
D: NA
J: TRBJ1-1
V: TRBV7-2
CDR3: CASSLDTTEAFF
DNA: TGTGCCAGCAGCTTAGACACCACTGAAGCTTTCTTT